These 9 T cell receptor beta chains were all obtained from the same sample, sequenced in a study of T cell repertoires in cytomegalovirus infection. MiXCR, run by TCRdb on the reads, gives a single entry per CDR3 protein. The repertoire includes about 260,000 distinct CDR3 sequences, roughly 15% of them detected once, and roughly 8.9% sits in the top ten. The source material was PBMCs. The source is a human donor in good health (CMV status not recorded). Some clones in this sample may be carry-over from other donors' samples.

This clonotype was counted a few times. The V call is TRBV11-2, the J call TRBJ2-5, with 10 bases matching TRBD2. The CDR3 runs to 18 residues. The V and J ends lost 3 bases and 1 base, in that order; junction bases with no gene match: 11. Germline V gene sequence: CDR1 SGHAT, CDR2 FQNNGV. CDR3 DNA: TGTGCCAGCAGCTTCGGACGGGATACTAGCGGGACCCAAGAGACCCAGTACTTC. Protein sequence: CASSFGRDTSGTQETQYF.

This clonotype was seen at least ten times. The chain employs TRBV7-2 and TRBJ2-2; no definite D call. There are 17 residues in the CDR3. Trimming removed 1 base at V and 3 bases at J, with 15 bases between. Per the germline V gene, CDR1 is SGHTA and CDR2 is FQGNSA. The CDR3 DNA is TGTGCCAGCAGCTTAGGCCCCGCTGGCGGAGACACCGGGGAGCTGTTTTTT. It codes for CASSLGPAGGDTGELFF.

This clonotype occurred many times. This chain uses TRBV19 with TRBJ1-5; D may be TRBD1 (6 bases). CDR3 length equals 13 residues. Deletions cut 6 bases from V and 6 bases from J, with 12 bases between. Germline V CDR1 and CDR2: LNHDA, SQIVND (reference sequence). Written as DNA, the CDR3 is TGTGCCAGTAGGATCACAGGGACTCAGCCCCAGCATTTT. It specifies CASRITGTQPQHF.

This clonotype is a singleton in its sample. V usage is TRBV29-1 and J usage is TRBJ2-1, with unresolved D. Germline V lookup: CDR1 SQVTM, CDR2 ANQGSEA. CDR3 length equals 14 residues. The V gene lost 4 bases and the J gene lost 4 bases, with 14 bases spanning the gap. The CDR3 loop reads CSVVGPGGYNEQFF. In DNA, the CDR3 is TGCAGCGTTGTGGGCCCCGGTGGGTACAATGAGCAGTTCTTC.

The rearrangement links TRBV20-1 to TRBJ2-3; D remains unclear. V was shortened by 4 bases and J by 0 bases, with 8 bases between the two germline ends. This CDR3 region has 13 residues. Per germline, CDR1 DFQATT and CDR2 SNEGSKA (reference sequence). DNA of the CDR3: TGCAGTGCTACCGATACTAGCACAGATACGCAGTATTTT. Encoded protein: CSATDTSTDTQYF.

On this clonotype: A much larger clone lies a single base off, so this may be a read error. CDR3 residues: CASSLTLPGNTICF. CDR3 coding DNA: TGTGCCAGCAGCTTAACACTTCCTGGAAACACCATATGTTTT. The chain links TRBV7-2 to TRBJ1-3; no clear D gene. This CDR3 contains 14 residues. Germline V CDR1 and CDR2: SGHTA, FQGNSA.

This clonotype showed up many times. V is TRBV5-4 and J is TRBJ1-1, with D unclear. V lost 2 bases to trimming and J lost 3 bases, with 11 bases between them. The CDR3 loop spans 14 amino acids. Per germline, CDR1 SGHNT and CDR2 YYREEE (reference sequence). CDR3 sequence reads: CASSFRNEDTEAFF. CDR3 nucleotide sequence: TGTGCCAGCAGCTTCAGGAATGAGGACACTGAAGCTTTCTTT.

This clonotype was counted at least ten times. The chain links TRBV6-1 to TRBJ2-2; 13 bases are a match to TRBD2. The length of the CDR3 is 16 residues. V lost 5 bases and J lost 5; bases outside the gene matches: 5. Germline CDR1 reads MNHNS; CDR2 reads SASEGT. CDR3 DNA: TGTGCCAGCAGTTTCTGGACTAGCGGGGGTACCGGGGAGCTGTTTTTT. Its protein product is CASSFWTSGGTGELFF.

This clonotype was recorded a few times. The V and J genes are TRBV29-1 and TRBJ1-5; D may be TRBD1 (6 bases). The CDR3 covers 13 residues. V shed 4 bases and J shed 11 bases, with 18 bases lying between them. Germline-derived CDR1 and CDR2 are SQVTM and ANQGSEA. For the CDR3, the DNA is TGCAGCGTTGCGGACAGCTCGACGGGGTCCCAGCATTTT. Protein sequence: CSVADSSTGSQHF.